This T cell receptor (beta chain) was profiled in a study of blood T cell repertoires in COVID-19. Study-wide background: Donors in the United States, Italy and Spain gave samples during acute or convalescent COVID-19. Nucleic acid was either cDNA or gDNA, and it came from T cells, B-cell-depleted T cells, or PBMCs.

Original methodology: Amplification from reference gene primers served as the basis for estimated nucleated cell counts. Only in-frame clones appear in the TCRdb table, and some are missing; sequencing was by immunoSEQ multiplex PCR. The DNA gave D and trimming, while V, J and clone size come from that table. The sample carries around 100,000 clones, approximately 85% recorded once. The CDR3 consists of 15 residues. CDR1 and CDR2 (germline): MNHEY, SVGAGI. J lost 7 bases, V lost 8 bases, and 9 bases had no gene match. What was sequenced was peripheral blood. The clonotype comes from a man aged 40-49 years with acute or convalescent COVID-19. The V gene is TRBV6-5, the J gene TRBJ1-5, with 12 bases that match TRBD1. The CDR3 region is CASVRDRGLGQPQHF. DNA for the CDR3: TGTGCCAGCGTCCGGGACAGGGGGCTGGGACAGCCCCAGCATTTT.